This is a list of T cell receptor beta chains from one sample in a study of T cell repertoires in cytomegalovirus infection. TCRdb redid the calling of the reads with MiXCR, one entry per CDR3 protein. The sample includes around 310,000 distinct CDR3 sequences, 17% of them seen just once. The specimen was PBMCs. These receptor sequences come from a human donor in good health (CMV status not recorded). Some clones in this sample may be carry-over from other donors' samples. Each CDR3 is given with its conserved first and last residue. D genes are given only for firm matches. The listing skips clone size in some rows; elsewhere it reads once, few, many or a size class.

clone_size	d_call	j_call	v_call	cdr3_aa	cdr3_nt
many	.	TRBJ1-2	TRBV19	CASSIQDGNYGYTF	TGTGCCAGTAGTATCCAGGACGGTAACTATGGCTACACCTTC
few	.	TRBJ2-5	TRBV15	CATSRERHRETQYF	TGTGCCACCAGCAGAGAAAGACATAGAGAGACCCAGTACTTC
.	.	TRBJ1-5	TRBV19	CASRDGVWGGQPQHF	TGTGCCAGTAGGGACGGAGTCTGGGGAGGACAGCCCCAGCATTTT
.	.	TRBJ1-1	TRBV27	CASSFGWGPSDEAFF	TGTGCCAGCAGTTTTGGATGGGGACCCAGTGATGAAGCTTTCTTT
few	.	TRBJ2-1	TRBV7-9	CASSLGAGNEQFF	TGTGCCAGCAGCTTAGGGGCGGGGAATGAGCAGTTCTTC
few	.	TRBJ2-4	TRBV4-1	CASSQGGALKNIQYF	TGCGCCAGCAGCCAAGGGGGGGCCTTAAAAAACATTCAGTACTTC
many	TRBD2	TRBJ2-3	TRBV7-2	CASSLSPGLGRDTQYF	TGTGCCAGCAGCTTATCTCCGGGACTAGGAAGGGATACGCAGTATTTT
.	TRBD1	TRBJ1-5	TRBV7-6	CASSLYTGGVNQPQHF	TGTGCCAGCAGCTTATACACAGGGGGAGTCAATCAGCCCCAGCATTTT
many	.	TRBJ2-5	TRBV7-2	CASSLRFRETQYF	TGTGCCAGCAGCTTAAGGTTTCGCGAGACCCAGTACTTC
many	.	TRBJ1-1	TRBV7-2	CASSLVVSANTEAFF	TGTGCCAGCAGCTTAGTAGTTTCAGCGAACACTGAAGCTTTCTTT
.	.	TRBJ1-5	TRBV7-3	CASSQETETRETQHF	TGTGCCAGCAGCCAAGAGACAGAGACCCGGGAGACCCAGCATTTT
few	.	TRBJ2-3	TRBV6-5	CASSYDEGMGTDTQYF	TGTGCCAGCAGTTACGACGAGGGTATGGGCACAGATACGCAGTATTTT
many	.	TRBJ2-2	TRBV7-2	CASRISGRGANTGELFF	TGTGCCAGCAGAATTAGCGGAAGGGGGGCAAACACCGGGGAGCTGTTTTTT
many	.	TRBJ2-5	TRBV7-2	CASGRDTGYETQYF	TGTGCCAGCGGGCGAGACACGGGGTACGAGACCCAGTACTTC
.	.	TRBJ1-6	TRBV10-2	CASRRTANSPLHF	TGCGCCAGCAGGCGAACGGCTAATTCACCCCTCCACTTT
.	.	TRBJ1-3	TRBV12-3/TRBV12-4	CAARRSSGNTIYF	TGTGCCGCCCGGCGGAGCTCTGGAAACACCATATATTTT